This TCR beta chain was sequenced for a study of blood T cell repertoires in COVID-19. Looking at the study overall: PBMCs, B-cell-depleted T cells, or T cells provided the cDNA or gDNA that made up the material.

The CDR3 spans 14 residues. Trimming shortened V by 5 bases and J by 5 bases, and 15 bases separated the two germline ends. Germline V CDR1 and CDR2: LGHNA, YNFKEQ. Original processing notes: Counts of nucleated cells, estimated from reference gene primer amplification, were obtained. Sequencing was performed with immunoSEQ multiplex PCR; in TCRdb, only in-frame clones are kept and a portion is missing. V and J calls and clone size follow that table, whereas D and trimming were derived from the DNA. The table includes about 400,000 clones, approximately 86% detected once. This clone was counted a single time.

This sequence joins TRBV4-2 and TRBJ2-5; the D gene is possibly TRBD2 (5 bases). The TCR sequence derives from a human donor in a cohort sampled during active COVID-19. The specimen sequenced was peripheral blood. CDR3 sequence (DNA): TGTGCCAGCAGCGGACCGGGAAAAACGGAGACCCAGTACTTC. Translated: CASSGPGKTETQYF.